This T cell receptor beta chain was identified during a study of blood T cell repertoires in COVID-19. The CDR3 covers 15 residues. Germline V gene lookup returns CDR1 KGHSH and CDR2 LQKENI. Trimming left V 2 bases short and J 7 bases short, with 15 bases between. TCRdb's copy holds only in-frame clones and misses some; the assay was immunoSEQ multiplex PCR. In the table there are hundreds of thousands of clones, 80% to 90% of which are singletons. The clonotype comes from a man under 40 with acute COVID-19. Source material: PBMCs or T cells enriched from blood (not recorded which). The chain links TRBV18 to TRBJ2-1; D is undetermined. The CDR3 sequence: CASSPTNGARNEQFF. The CDR3 DNA sequence: TGTGCCAGCTCACCAACTAACGGAGCACGTAATGAGCAGTTCTTC. The complete variable domain, with remaining parts taken from reference TRBV18 and TRBJ2-1, reads NAGVMQNPRHLVRRRGQEARLRCSPMKGHSHVYWYRQLPEEGLKFMVYLQKENIIDESGMPKERFSAEFPKEGPSILRIQQVVRGDSAAYFCASSPTNGARNEQFFGPGTRLTVL.